The clone carrying this T cell receptor beta chain was seen more than once but under ten times. Its antigen is still unknown. The sample originates from a study of identical twins. Study results and limitations: Conclusions came from cross-sectional statistical analysis, not from following the same donors.

Each CDR3 protein gets one entry after TCRdb re-called the 5' RACE reads with MiXCR. The data contain some 570,000 distinct CDR3 sequences, 20% to 25% of them singletons. The V and J ends lost 3 bases and 7 bases, in that order; junction bases with no gene match: 5. Germline assignment: CDR1 KGHSH and CDR2 LQKENI. The CDR3 is 14 residues long. This same sample was also part of a study on yellow fever vaccine responses in identical twins.

Source material: CD4+ T cells sorted from blood. The V call is TRBV18, the J call TRBJ2-1; 8 nucleotides match TRBD1. This clonotype was sampled from a woman aged 18-35 years in good health. In DNA, the CDR3 is TGTGCCAGCTCACCGCAGGGGGCTTGGAATGAGCAGTTCTTC. It codes for CASSPQGAWNEQFF.